Below are 4 T cell receptor beta chains sequenced from a single sample in a study of T cells in Graves' hyperthyroidism and ophthalmopathy. Amplification yielded TCR beta CDR3 regions, with RNA transcripts as the source. The primer set for the first-round RT-PCR of the TCR CDR3 was HTBI. TCRdb reprocessed the multiplex PCR reads via MiXCR and lists one record per CDR3 protein. Of 650,000 to 750,000 distinct CDR3 sequences listed, 11% to 15% are singletons. Sample: blood. These TCRs come from a woman between 18 and 30 years old with Graves' hyperthyroidism.

In its sample, this clonotype was seen many times. This sequence joins TRBV6-5 and TRBJ2-3; the match to TRBD2 covers 7 bases. CDR3 size: 16 residues. Unmatched junction bases numbered 7, after V lost 2 bases and J lost 2 bases. CDR1 and CDR2 from the germline V gene are MNHEY and SVGAGI. Written as DNA, the CDR3 is TGTGCCAGCAGTTACGTAGCGGGCCAGACCACAGATACGCAGTATTTT. Protein: CASSYVAGQTTDTQYF.

This clonotype was seen ten or more times. This chain uses TRBV20-1 with TRBJ2-3; 9 nucleotides line up with TRBD2. Germline V gene data show CDR1 as DFQATT and CDR2 as SNEGSKA (reference sequence). V shed 4 bases and J 2 bases; nucleotides not matched to a gene: 10. CDR3 length equals 16 residues. The CDR3 DNA reads TGCAGTGCTACGGGGACTAGCCGCACCAACACAGATACGCAGTATTTT. Translating gives CSATGTSRTNTDTQYF.

This clonotype came up many times. The gene calls are TRBV4-1 and TRBJ1-6; D possibly corresponds to TRBD1 (5 bases). Trimming removed 0 bases from V and 6 bases from J, with 9 bases in between. The CDR3 covers 15 residues. The germline CDR1 and CDR2 sequences are MGHRA and YSYEKL. CDR3 residues: CASSQDETANSPLHF. In DNA, the CDR3 is TGCGCCAGCAGCCAAGATGAGACAGCTAATTCACCCCTCCACTTT.

This clonotype was recorded a few times. The rearrangement joins TRBV4-1 to TRBJ2-5; the match to TRBD2 covers 7 bases. The germline V gene has CDR1 MGHRA and CDR2 YSYEKL. V was clipped by 1 base and J by 2 bases; unmatched bases: 7. The CDR3 spans 16 residues. The CDR3 is CASSQVGLAAQETQYF. The CDR3 coding sequence is TGCGCCAGCAGCCAAGTGGGCCTAGCGGCTCAAGAGACCCAGTACTTC.